This T cell receptor beta chain emerged from a study of cytomegalovirus exposure and HLA in healthy donors. CDR3 length equals 13 residues. The germline CDR1 and CDR2 sequences are MDHEN and SYDVKM. Trimming shortened V by 10 bases and J by 4 bases, and 15 bases separated the two germline ends. This PCR relied on a set of 60 Vbeta primers and 13 Jbeta primers. Using immunoSEQ multiplex PCR, the repertoire was profiled, and TCRdb retains in-frame clones only, with some absent. In the table there are more than 85,000 clones, 80% to 90% of which are singletons. The sequence was obtained from a woman between 18 and 29 years old in good health and CMV-seronegative. The chain combines TRBV28 with TRBJ2-3; possibly TRBD1 for D (6 bases). The specimen was PBMCs. Written as DNA, the CDR3 is TGTGCCACCTCAGTTGGGGGCGCAGATACGCAGTATTTT. Amino acid sequence: CATSVGGADTQYF.